This T cell receptor (beta chain) was identified during a study of blood T cell repertoires in COVID-19. The assay was immunoSEQ multiplex PCR, and TCRdb's table has in-frame clones only and misses some. The sample lists roughly 100,000 clones; 70% to 90% were seen once. V gave up 5 bases and J gave up 4 bases, with 8 bases separating them. The CDR3 covers 13 residues. CDR1 is SGHTA and CDR2 is FQGNSA in the germline V gene. The sample consisted of peripheral blood. The receptor comes from a man in his forties or fifties with active COVID-19. This chain connects TRBV7-2 to TRBJ2-2; D is possibly TRBD2 (7 bases). CDR3 coding DNA: TGTGCCAGCAGCAGGGGGGGCACCGGGGAGCTGTTTTTT. Protein sequence: CASSRGGTGELFF.